This passage covers 9 T cell receptor beta chains from one sample sequenced in a study of blood T cell repertoires in COVID-19 (TCRdb year 2020). The method behind the library was the immunoSEQ multiplex PCR assay. The immuneACCESS repertoire file appears here via TCRdb, limited to in-frame rearrangements. These files lack a portion of the clones; in checked studies, under half of the deficit traces to unresolved V genes, and the cause of the others is not known. The sample profile shows roughly 340,000 clones; more than 70% of them were found once. Less than 2.5% of the sample is taken by the ten largest. Sequencing used PBMCs or T cells enriched from blood (not recorded which). These receptors all come from a man aged 35 to 55 in a cohort exposed to, infected with or recovered from COVID-19 (not recorded which).

This chain uses TRBV15 with TRBJ1-3; tentative D call: TRBD1 (6 bases). The germline V gene has CDR1 LNHNV and CDR2 YYDKDF (reference sequence). The germline V and J ends were trimmed by 0 bases and 4 bases, with 13 bases remaining between them. CDR3 size: 16 residues. CDR3 region: CATSRDLLQGGNTIYF. CDR3 coding DNA: TGTGCCACCAGCAGAGATCTTTTACAGGGAGGAAACACCATATATTTT.

The rearrangement joins TRBV6-5 to TRBJ1-2, with 7 bases identical to TRBD1. Germline CDR1 MNHEY, CDR2 SVGAGI. After removal of 7 bases from V and 8 bases from J, the junction contained 7 bases not matched to a gene. The CDR3 runs to 12 residues. CDR3 in DNA: TGTGCCAGCACTAAGCTGACAGGGGGCTACACCTTC. It encodes CASTKLTGGYTF.

The chain links TRBV6-1 to TRBJ2-1; D might be TRBD1 (6 bases). V lost 2 bases, J lost 6 bases, and 17 bases lay in between. Germline V gene sequence: CDR1 MNHNS, CDR2 SASEGT. CDR3 length: 16 residues. The CDR3 loop is CASSEWPAQGSNEQFF. The CDR3 DNA reads as TGTGCCAGCAGTGAATGGCCCGCACAGGGCTCCAATGAGCAGTTCTTC.

Comments on this clone: Other DNA sequences in this sample translate to the same CDR3. The chain employs TRBV7-2 and TRBJ2-7, with TRBD2 matching 11 bases. The CDR3 has 15 residues. Germline CDR1 and CDR2: SGHTA and FQGNSA. Trimming at V came to 1 base and at J to 3 bases, leaving 2 bases not matched to a gene. The CDR3 is CASSLGLAGGYEQYF. CDR3 nucleotides: TGTGCCAGCAGCTTAGGCCTAGCGGGAGGCTACGAGCAGTACTTC.

This clone was detected only once. The V gene is TRBV27, the J gene TRBJ1-5, with D perhaps matching TRBD1 (6 bases). Deletions cut 5 bases from V and 6 bases from J, with 20 bases between. CDR3 size: 16 residues. Germline loops: CDR1 MNHEY, CDR2 SMNVEV (reference sequence). In DNA form, the CDR3 reads TGTGCCAGCAGTCCTACCGGGACAAGGGGACCTCAGCCCCAGCATTTT. Translation: CASSPTGTRGPQPQHF.

The chain combines TRBV6-2 or TRBV6-3 with TRBJ2-4, with D possibly TRBD2 on 5 matching bases. The CDR3 is 17 residues long. Germline values: CDR1 MNHEY, CDR2 SVGEGT. Deletions cut 1 base from V and 0 bases from J, with 13 bases between. The CDR3 loop is CASSYWRTNLAKNIQYF. The CDR3 DNA follows: TGTGCCAGCAGTTACTGGAGGACGAATCTAGCCAAAAACATTCAGTACTTC.

The chain couples TRBV3-1 (or the pseudogene TRBV3-2) to TRBJ1-2, with TRBD1 matching over 7 bases. Losses at the gene ends were 6 bases for V and 8 bases for J; bases not matched to a gene: 12. Germline CDR1 LGHDT, CDR2 YNNKEL (reference sequence). CDR3 length equals 14 residues. The CDR3 bases are TGTGCCAGCAGTCCGGACAGGCCCGCGGTAGGCTACACCTTC. Translating gives CASSPDRPAVGYTF.

The rearrangement links TRBV3-1 (or the pseudogene TRBV3-2) to TRBJ2-1; 11 bases fit TRBD2. This CDR3 has 17 residues. V lost 0 bases and J lost 5; bases outside the gene matches: 6. Germline values: CDR1 LGHDT, CDR2 YNNKEL (reference sequence). CDR3 protein: CASSQDFTSGSDNEQFF. DNA of the CDR3: TGTGCCAGCAGCCAAGATTTTACTAGCGGGAGCGACAATGAGCAGTTCTTC.

This clone was counted a single time. This chain uses TRBV5-1 with TRBJ2-7, with TRBD2 identical over 8 bases. The CDR3 loop spans 15 amino acids. The V gene end was trimmed by 4 bases and the J gene end by 4 bases; junction bases not matched to a gene: 10. The germline gives CDR1 SGHRS, CDR2 YFSETQ. The CDR3 region has the DNA TGCGCCAGCAGCGTTGGACTAGCCGTAGGATACGAGCAGTACTTC. This gives the protein CASSVGLAVGYEQYF.